One T cell receptor beta chain is described in this entry. This sample was included in a study of blood T cell repertoires in COVID-19. Overall study context: Samples of COVID-19 (acute and convalescent) were obtained from the United States, Italy and Spain.

Germline V CDR1 and CDR2: SGHDT, YYEEEE. Trimming at V came to 0 bases and at J to 5 bases, leaving 7 bases not matched to a gene. This CDR3 region has 16 residues. Some clones are missing from TCRdb's copy, which holds only in-frame ones; the method was immunoSEQ multiplex PCR. The sample carries tens of thousands of clones, 87% recorded once. Sequences were obtained from peripheral blood. The chain couples TRBV5-6 to TRBJ1-4; 7 bases match TRBD1. The TCR was taken from a male donor with acute or convalescent COVID-19. CDR3 bases: TGTGCCAGCAGCTTGGAAACAGGGGTTTCGAATGAAAAACTGTTTTTT. This gives the protein CASSLETGVSNEKLFF. The whole variable domain, remainder taken from reference TRBV5-6 and TRBJ1-4, is DAGVTQSPTHLIKTRGQQVTLRCSPKSGHDTVSWYQQALGQGPQFIFQYYEEEERQRGNFPDRFSGHQFPNYSSELNVNALLLGDSALYLCASSLETGVSNEKLFFGSGTQLSVL.